Listed here are 23 T cell receptor beta chains from one sample, sequenced in a study of cytomegalovirus exposure and HLA in healthy donors. Primers for the PCR totalled 60 Vbeta and 13 Jbeta. Method: immunoSEQ multiplex PCR; TCRdb's copy keeps in-frame clones and lacks some. The table records some 160,000 clones, 65% to 85% of them present only once. The source material was PBMCs. These TCRs come from a man in his sixties in good health and CMV-seronegative.

The CDR3 loop reads CASSLAVGQVNEQFF. As DNA, the CDR3 is TGTGCCAGCAGCTTAGCGGTTGGGCAGGTCAATGAGCAGTTCTTC. The chain is built from TRBV7-9 and TRBJ2-1; D gene uncertain. The CDR3 totals 15 residues. V was cut by 0 bases and J by 6 bases, with 12 bases left in between. The germline V gene encodes CDR1 SEHNR and CDR2 FQNEAQ (reference sequence).

The chain is built from TRBV28 and TRBJ1-4; maybe TRBD1 (6 bases). With 9 bases removed from V and 4 bases from J, the gap between germline ends came to 12 bases. The CDR3 runs to 13 residues. CDR1 MDHEN and CDR2 SYDVKM come from the germline V gene. In DNA form, the CDR3 reads TGTGCCAGTCGGGGGGGCAGTAATGAAAAACTGTTTTTT. This translates into CASRGGSNEKLFF.

This clone was counted between two and nine times. V and J are TRBV6-1 and TRBJ1-2, with 9 bases lining up with TRBD1. The CDR3 sequence is 14 residues long. The germline V gene encodes CDR1 MNHNS and CDR2 SASEGT. J gave up 8 bases and V 7 bases, and 11 bases lay outside the gene matches. In DNA, the CDR3 is TGTGCCAGCAATGACCAAGGGACAGGGTTCGGCTACACCTTC. Translated: CASNDQGTGFGYTF.

The chain has TRBV4-3 and TRBJ1-2; 8 bases agree with TRBD1. Germline lookup yields CDR1 LGHNA and CDR2 YSLEER. V was pared by 0 bases and J by 2 bases, with 5 bases of the junction left unmatched. There are 16 residues in the CDR3. In DNA, the CDR3 is TGCGCCAGCAGCCAAGATATGGGGACAGGCAACTATGGCTACACCTTC. It yields the protein CASSQDMGTGNYGYTF.

This clone has just one count. The rearrangement uses TRBV7-2 and TRBJ2-7, with D possibly being TRBD2 (5 bases). This CDR3 is built from 14 residues. V lost 8 bases and J 0 bases, leaving 14 bases between the germline ends. Germline assignment: CDR1 SGHTA and CDR2 FQGNSA. The CDR3 is CASGLKRNSYEQYF. The CDR3, as DNA: TGTGCCAGCGGATTGAAGCGGAACTCCTACGAGCAGTACTTC. Variable domain in full (rest from reference TRBV7-2 and TRBJ2-7): GAGVSQSPSNKVTEKGKDVELRCDPISGHTALYWYRQSLGQGLEFLIYFQGNSAPDKSGLPSDRFSAERTGGSVSTLTIQRTQQEDSAVYLCASGLKRNSYEQYFGPGTRLTVT.

The chain is built from TRBV13 and TRBJ1-4; tentatively, D is TRBD1 (5 bases). The CDR3 has 14 amino acids. Germline CDR1 PRHDT, CDR2 FYEKMQ (reference sequence). The germline V and J ends were trimmed by 7 bases and 4 bases, with 13 bases remaining between them. The CDR3 nucleotides are TGTGCCAGCACCCCGGGGGGGGATAATGAAAAACTGTTTTTT. Encoded protein: CASTPGGDNEKLFF.

The chain has TRBV14 and TRBJ1-1; D is undetermined. This CDR3 has 14 residues. Between the trimmed V and J ends, which lost 1 base and 2 bases, there was a span of 8 bases. Germline CDR1 and CDR2: SGHDN and FVKESK. The CDR3 DNA reads TGTGCCAGCAGCCAAGTCGGGAGAAACACTGAAGCTTTCTTT. It translates to CASSQVGRNTEAFF. Variable domain in full (rest from reference TRBV14 and TRBJ1-1): EAGVTQFPSHSVIEKGQTVTLRCDPISGHDNLYWYRRVMGKEIKFLLHFVKESKQDESGMPNNRFLAERTGGTYSTLKVQPAELEDSGVYFCASSQVGRNTEAFFGQGTRLTVV.

This chain uses TRBV28 with TRBJ1-2; D is possibly TRBD1 (6 bases). CDR1 is MDHEN, CDR2 SYDVKM, per germline. The CDR3 extends over 12 amino acids. V lost 8 bases to trimming and J lost 3 bases, with 10 bases between them. CDR3 in amino acids: CASERTDYGYTF. The CDR3 DNA is TGTGCCAGCGAACGGACAGACTATGGCTACACCTTC.

This clone was observed a few times. This chain links TRBV2 with TRBJ1-1, with 7 bases lining up with TRBD1. Losses at the gene ends were 7 bases for V and 6 bases for J; bases not matched to a gene: 8. CDR3 length: 13 amino acids. Germline CDR1 reads SNHLY; CDR2 reads FYNNEI. The CDR3: CASTETGYAEAFF. The CDR3 nucleotides are TGTGCCAGCACAGAGACAGGGTATGCTGAAGCTTTCTTT. Full variable domain (missing parts from reference TRBV2 and TRBJ1-1): EPEVTQTPSHQVTQMGQEVILRCVPISNHLYFYWYRQILGQKVEFLVSFYNNEISEKSEIFDDQFSVERPDGSNFTLKIRSTKLEDSAMYFCASTETGYAEAFFGQGTRLTVV.

This chain links TRBV27 with TRBJ1-2; 7 bases align to TRBD1. Germline CDR1 is MNHEY and CDR2 is SMNVEV (reference sequence). The CDR3 has 12 residues. The J segment lost 5 bases and the V segment lost 10 bases, leaving 7 bases of the junction unmatched. The CDR3 DNA follows: TGTGCCACCTACAGGGGTTTTTATGGCTACACCTTC. It encodes CATYRGFYGYTF.

The chain couples TRBV9 to TRBJ2-1; D gene ambiguous. The germline V and J ends were trimmed by 0 bases and 0 bases, with 4 bases remaining between them. Looked up from germline, CDR1 is SGDLS and CDR2 is YYNGEE. The CDR3 runs 14 residues. The CDR3 DNA reads as TGTGCCAGCAGCGTAGCGAGCTCCTACAATGAGCAGTTCTTC. This codes for CASSVASSYNEQFF.

The V and J genes are TRBV11-2 and TRBJ2-7; a weak D match, TRBD1 (6 bases). The CDR3 length is 11 residues. V dropped 5 bases and J dropped 6 bases, with 8 bases sitting between them. Germline V gene sequence: CDR1 SGHAT, CDR2 FQNNGV. CDR3 sequence: CASSETGEQYF. The CDR3 region has the DNA TGTGCCAGCAGCGAGACAGGCGAGCAGTACTTC. The full variable domain, completed using reference TRBV11-2 and TRBJ2-7, is EAGVAQSPRYKIIEKRQSVAFWCNPISGHATLYWYQQILGQGPKLLIQFQNNGVVDDSQLPKDRFSAERLKGVDSTLKIQPAKLEDSAVYLCASSETGEQYFGPGTRLTVT.

The rearrangement joins TRBV19 to TRBJ2-7; 11 positions match TRBD1. This CDR3 spans 15 amino acids. The germline CDR1 and CDR2 sequences are LNHDA and SQIVND (reference sequence). V was pared by 1 base and J by 2 bases, with 1 base of the junction left unmatched. The CDR3 protein is CASSIGGQGAYEQYF. The CDR3 coding sequence is TGTGCCAGTAGTATAGGGGGACAGGGGGCCTACGAGCAGTACTTC.

J is TRBJ2-1 and V is TRBV5-1; TRBD2 matches at 13 bases. This CDR3 region has 15 residues. Germline trimming cut 5 bases from V and 10 bases from J; bases unmatched to any gene: 9. CDR1 and CDR2 from the germline V gene are SGHRS and YFSETQ. The CDR3 region is CASRVSGLAGEEQFF. The CDR3 DNA reads as TGCGCCAGCAGAGTGAGCGGACTAGCGGGAGAAGAGCAGTTCTTC.

The CDR3 coding sequence is TGTGCCACCAAACTTCAGGGTGGCCGTAAAGATACGCAGTATTTT. Translating gives CATKLQGGRKDTQYF. V gene TRBV6-5 combines with J gene TRBJ2-3; a possible D gene is TRBD1 (5 bases). Germline CDR1 reads MNHEY; CDR2 reads SVGAGI. Trimming took 10 bases from V and 5 from J, leaving 22 bases between them. This CDR3 spans 15 amino acids.

This clone is a singleton in its sample. Written as DNA, the CDR3 is TGTGCCTGGAGTGGTCAGGCAAATTCACCCCTCCACTTT. Translation: CAWSGQANSPLHF. The rearrangement joins TRBV30 to TRBJ1-6; D is uncertain. Trimming shortened V by 1 base and J by 7 bases, and 8 bases separated the two germline ends. The CDR3 runs to 13 residues. The germline V gene has CDR1 GTSNPN and CDR2 SVGIG (reference sequence).

The chain carries TRBV5-1 and TRBJ1-2; D remains unclear. Germline V gives CDR1 SGHRS, CDR2 YFSETQ. Deletions cut 5 bases from V and 3 bases from J, with 5 bases between. CDR3 length equals 11 residues. The CDR3 region has the DNA TGCGCCAGCAGGGAGGACTATGGCTACACCTTC. Protein product: CASREDYGYTF. Looking up the rest from reference TRBV5-1 and TRBJ1-2 gives the full variable domain: KAGVTQTPRYLIKTRGQQVTLSCSPISGHRSVSWYQQTPGQGLQFLFEYFSETQRNKGNFPGRFSGRQFSNSRSEMNVSTLELGDSALYLCASREDYGYTFGSGTRLTVV.

This chain uses TRBV6-1 with TRBJ1-2, with TRBD1 matching over 8 bases. CDR1 and CDR2 (germline): MNHNS, SASEGT. J was trimmed by 5 bases and V by 3 bases; bases with no gene match: 5. The CDR3 length is 14 residues. The CDR3 loop reads CASSDSGGGYGYTF. The DNA for the CDR3 is TGTGCCAGCAGTGACTCAGGGGGCGGATATGGCTACACCTTC.

This clone was found once. This sequence joins TRBV28 and TRBJ2-7; 7 bases agree with TRBD2. The CDR3 contains 13 residues. Unmatched junction bases numbered 10, after V lost 3 bases and J lost 11 bases. Germline CDR1 is MDHEN and CDR2 is SYDVKM. This CDR3 is CASSFRPPSGKYF. The DNA of the CDR3 is TGTGCCAGCAGTTTCCGTCCCCCTAGCGGAAAGTACTTC. The variable domain in full, with the rest retrieved from reference TRBV28 and TRBJ2-7, is DVKVTQSSRYLVKRTGEKVFLECVQDMDHENMFWYRQDPGLGLRLIYFSYDVKMKEKGDIPEGYSVSREKKERFSLILESASTNQTSMYLCASSFRPPSGKYFGPGTRLTVT.

Only a few counts were recorded for this clone. V and J are TRBV9 and TRBJ2-7, with a possible D match to TRBD1 (6 bases). Germline V CDR1 and CDR2: SGDLS, YYNGEE. V lost 4 bases, J lost 1 base, and 9 bases lay in between. The CDR3 totals 13 residues. In nucleotides, the CDR3 is TGTGCCAGCAGCTCAGGACAGTCCTACGAGCAGTACTTC. Translated, it gives CASSSGQSYEQYF.

The V call is TRBV5-6, the J call TRBJ1-6; 7 nucleotides match TRBD1. This CDR3 has 15 residues. The J segment lost 11 bases and the V segment lost 1 base, leaving 9 bases of the junction unmatched. Germline V gives CDR1 SGHDT, CDR2 YYEEEE. The DNA for the CDR3 is TGTGCCAGCAGCTTGTTACAAGGGGGCCGACCACCCCTCCACTTT. Translated, it gives CASSLLQGGRPPLHF.

The chain combines TRBV6-1 with TRBJ1-1, with a weak D call TRBD1 (6 bases). The CDR3 has 14 residues. In germline, CDR1 is MNHNS, CDR2 SASEGT. The V end lost 6 bases, the J end lost 3 bases, and 14 bases lay between the germline ends. The CDR3 region is CASRDGQIYTEAFF. For the CDR3, the DNA is TGTGCCAGCAGAGACGGACAGATCTACACTGAAGCTTTCTTT.

The rearrangement joins TRBV18 to TRBJ2-7; 9 positions match TRBD2. The CDR3 length is 16 residues. The germline V gene has CDR1 KGHSH and CDR2 LQKENI. J lost 3 bases, V lost 6 bases, and 12 bases had no gene match. CDR3 coding DNA: TGTGCCAGCTCGGCTAGCGGGGCCCCAATGCTCTACGAGCAGTACTTC. It specifies CASSASGAPMLYEQYF.